The TCR beta chain described here comes from a study of blood T cell repertoires in COVID-19. As for the study in general: Material from acute and convalescent COVID-19 was sourced from the United States, Italy and Spain. T cells, B-cell-depleted T cells, or PBMCs supplied cDNA or gDNA.

Per the germline V gene, CDR1 is SQVTM and CDR2 is ANQGSEA. V was pared by 1 base and J by 6 bases, with 9 bases between. The CDR3 length is 12 residues. As processed by the authors: From reference gene primer amplification, estimates of nucleated cell counts were derived. The data were produced by immunoSEQ multiplex PCR, yet TCRdb's version contains in-frame clones alone and is incomplete. V, J and clone size are those of that table, while D and trimming were read from the DNA. This table holds over 200,000 clones, around four fifths found once. The TCR sequence derives from a man aged 35 to 55 with active or convalescent COVID-19. The source material was peripheral blood. The V call is TRBV29-1, the J call TRBJ1-1; D might be TRBD1 (5 bases). The CDR3 sequence is CSVEAGLAEAFF. CDR3 DNA sequence: TGCAGCGTTGAAGCAGGGTTGGCTGAAGCTTTCTTT.